The TCR beta chain under discussion was sequenced for a study of blood T cell repertoires in COVID-19 (dated by TCRdb to about 2020). Background on the whole study: The collaborator samples originated in the United States, Italy and Spain and spanned the acute and convalescent phases of COVID-19. The sample metadata nearly always contained a de-identified subject ID, COVID-19 status, age in years and sex. The prospective study material was composed of cDNA or gDNA derived from T cells, B-cell-depleted T cells, or PBMCs. The repertoires were released in a freely available public database meant as a resource for research on the immune response to SARS-CoV-2. The samples were drawn from two sources: the first 160 participants of the ongoing ImmuneRACE study, and 1,000 to 1,500 subjects contributed by 6 global collaborators. The dataset comprised deeply sampled blood TCRbeta repertoires from subjects exposed to, actively infected with, or recovered from COVID-19. Where available, HLA class I and class II types were taken from metadata supplied by the sample provider and were not determined by assay-based typing.

On this clone: Its binding antigen is unknown. One base away there is no much larger clone; base qualities are not given.

The full study reports these points: How much clinical and demographic metadata was included differed by source and by participant, and the metadata was provided uncurated.

The immunoSEQ Assay, a bias-controlled multiplex PCR, was used to amplify TCRbeta CDR3 regions from genomic DNA. Processing in the source paper ran as follows. The number of nucleated cells in each sample was estimated by amplification of reference gene primers within the assay. To quantify the absolute abundance of each unique TCRbeta CDR3 rearrangement, sequence reads were collapsed and filtered. For each sample, productive Simpson clonality was calculated by taking the square root of Simpson's diversity index across productive rearrangements. TCRdb obtained this table from immuneACCESS and retained in-frame rearrangements with V and J assigned. These tables miss some clones; where compared with another copy, unresolved V genes account for less than half of the shortfall, and the remainder is unexplained. That table gives V, J and clone size, and the DNA gave D and trimming. This sample is represented by 150,000 to 250,000 clones; around 90% of them were singletons. Approximately 2.4% of the sample belongs to the ten largest clones.

Sequences SGHTA (CDR1) and FQGNSA (CDR2) are obtained from the germline V gene. V is shortened by 5 bases, J by 2 bases, and the region joining them spans 6 bases. Inclusive of the bounding cysteine and phenylalanine, the CDR3 is 12 residues long. Just the 36-base CDR3 DNA is kept, in frame starting at base 1. In the prospective study, participants were roughly 18 to 100 years old, resided in about two dozen geographic areas of the United States, and were enrolled through a virtual design. To assign participants to cohorts, the prospective study relied on clinical history that participants themselves reported in a screening survey and a study questionnaire. Recovered participants in ImmuneRACE Cohort 3 were defined by two consecutive negative NP/OP PCR tests, clearance by a healthcare professional, or resolution of symptoms. In the prospective study, whole blood, serum and a nasopharyngeal or oropharyngeal swab were collected from each participant by mobile phlebotomists. Over a roughly 2-month period, participants in the prospective study had the option of providing additional blood draws and questionnaires. Before DNA extraction, prospective study blood samples were shipped either frozen or at room temperature.

Sequenced input: PBMCs or T cells enriched from blood (not recorded which). This TCR derives from a woman in her thirties who had recovered from COVID-19. The chain joins TRBV7-2 to TRBJ2-5; the D gene cannot be resolved reliably. The CDR3 protein sequence reads: CASSLRQETQYF. The DNA sequence is TGTGCCAGCAGCCTGCGGCAAGAGACCCAGTACTTC.